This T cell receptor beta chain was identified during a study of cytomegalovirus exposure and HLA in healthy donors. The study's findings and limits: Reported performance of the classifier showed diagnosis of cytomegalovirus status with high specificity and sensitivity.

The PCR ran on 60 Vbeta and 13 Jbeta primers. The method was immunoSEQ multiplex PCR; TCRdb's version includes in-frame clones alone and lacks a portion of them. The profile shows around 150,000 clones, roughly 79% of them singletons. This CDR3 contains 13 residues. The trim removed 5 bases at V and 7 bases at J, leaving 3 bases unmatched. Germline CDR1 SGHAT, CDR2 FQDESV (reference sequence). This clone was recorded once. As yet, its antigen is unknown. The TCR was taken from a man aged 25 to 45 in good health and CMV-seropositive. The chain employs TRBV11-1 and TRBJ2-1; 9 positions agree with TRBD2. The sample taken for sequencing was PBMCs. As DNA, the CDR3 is TGTGCCAGCAGCGCGGGGGGGCTAAATGAGCAGTTCTTC. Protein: CASSAGGLNEQFF.